This T cell receptor beta chain emerged from a study of cytomegalovirus exposure and HLA in healthy donors (dated by TCRdb to between 2016 and 2019). Broadly, across the study: An earlier analysis of 587 of the donors reported approximately 280 Gb of sequence data and around 110 million unique TCR beta sequences obtained from some 170 million T cells. Around 300 gigabases of sequencing data and around 87 million unique TCR sequences were included in an early release covering 550 to 800 HLA-typed donors. Of the 398 genotyped donors, approximately 83% fell in the genetic ancestry cluster associated with self-reported Caucasian donors. The study aimed to test whether cataloging public T cell receptors could reveal signatures of past pathogen exposure. The T cell repertoires of 700 or so subjects were profiled by immunosequencing and related to cytomegalovirus serostatus. A separate validation cohort of some 130 different subjects was used in addition to the 666-subject first cohort. To predict cytomegalovirus infection status, the study brought together high-throughput TCR immunosequencing, statistical association of individual TCRs with disease status, and machine learning. In a later analysis, previously published TCR beta repertoires from 600 to 850 donors were re-analyzed and high-resolution HLA genotyping was added so that TCR occurrence patterns could be studied. In the later analysis, no new phenotypic data were used to find candidate immune exposures; instead, reliance was placed on TCR beta sequences and their occurrence across donors. In an earlier analysis of 587 of the donors, high-throughput TCR beta sequencing was used to judge whether each TCR beta V gene segment behaved as functional or pseudogenic. Alongside the repertoire data, information on donor age, sex, ethnicity and CMV serostatus was compiled. A later genetic analysis used genome-wide SNP genotypes for about 55% of the 666 donors, treating that subset as a discovery cohort. All discovery cohort repertoires had been generated on a single sequencing platform. Class I and class II HLA loci were covered by the typing at four-digit resolution. Typing coverage varied by locus: 629-630 donors for A, B, C, DRB1 and DQB1; more than 500 for DQA1; about 600 for DPA1; some 470 for DPB1. Four to six DR-DQ haplotypes were handled as single units for association and clustering, since linkage in the cohort was strong. Among about 400 genotyped donors of the cohort, an average of about 240,000 unique TCR beta nucleotide sequences was sequenced per donor, of which roughly 17% were non-productive.

The cohort consisted of hundreds of healthy bone marrow donors. Cohort members were all nominally healthy when sampled, although unrecorded immune exposures were likely present. The donor was CMV seronegative and was included in the group of about 400 seronegative cohort members. A peripheral blood sample was provided by each donor, and peripheral blood mononuclear cells were used for TCR beta sequencing. The Qiagen DNeasy Blood Extraction Kit was used to extract genomic DNA from the blood cell samples. From cysteine to phenylalanine, the CDR3 is 14 amino acids long. Just the 42-base CDR3 DNA is kept, in frame starting at base 1. Compared with germline, V lacks 4 bases and J lacks 12 bases; bases without a gene match: 4. According to the germline V gene (reference sequence), CDR1 reads SGHAT and CDR2 reads FQDESV. Libraries came from the immunoSEQ multiplex PCR assay. The multiplex PCR relied on a mix of 60 forward primers for TCR Vbeta segments and 13 reverse primers for TCR Jbeta segments. A multiplex PCR assay on genomic DNA amplified the CDR3 region of rearranged TCR beta genes. On the Illumina HiSeq System, the amplified TCR beta libraries were sequenced as 87-base-pair reads. Under the source paper's analysis protocol: Across the 666 repertoires, a later analysis counted around 80 million unique TCR beta chains, approximately 12 million of which were shared by at least two donors. To remove PCR and sequencing errors, raw reads were error-corrected and collapsed into unique sequences using a nearest-neighbor algorithm that merged closely related sequences. CDR3 sequences were aligned to IMGT reference sequences to assign V, D and J gene segments. For a sequence to be retained, at least a six-nucleotide match to both a V gene segment and a J gene segment was required. A rearrangement counted as productive if the CDR3 had no stop codons and remained in frame with V and J, and every other rearrangement counted as non-productive. CDR3 was defined according to IMGT convention as the region running from the second conserved V-encoded cysteine to the conserved J-encoded phenylalanine. Sequences without an unambiguous match to a single V gene segment were excluded from the earlier analysis of almost 600 of the donors. An earlier analysis of around 600 of the donors classified V segments as functional when productive rearrangements were above 56.7% and as segregating when the standard deviation between donors was above 5%. To diagnose cytomegalovirus status from the catalog of TCR beta chain sequences, a statistical classification framework was built. A later analysis assigned V and J genes by comparing TCR nucleotide sequences with IMGT/GENE-DB human TR gene sequences. In a later analysis, CDR3 sequences and most-parsimonious VDJ recombination scenarios were assigned using the TCRdist pipeline. In a later analysis, each TCR beta chain was defined by its CDR3 amino acid sequence together with its V-gene family, and reads lacking a unique V-gene family were excluded. As a way to deal with suspected cross-contamination and a sequencing artifact, a later analysis dropped approximately 570 nucleotide sequences that were highly shared and had low generation probability. In a later analysis, a clonal expansion index for each public chain was calculated from normalized within-repertoire ranks of inferred template counts. Generation probabilities in a later analysis came from a VDJ recombination model fitted to out-of-frame rearrangements, and those results were checked against IGoR. A later analysis scored TCR-TCR, TCR-HLA and TCR-CMV co-occurrence with hypergeometric tests, applying a repertoire-size bias correction to TCR pairs. To estimate false discovery rates, a later analysis permuted the HLA or CMV assignments 20 times. In a later analysis, co-occurring TCRs were grouped with DBSCAN, and TCRdist sequence similarity was added when clustering was performed within HLA-allele-positive subsets. Co-occurrence clustering excluded repertoires with fewer than 30,000 or more than 120,000 public chains, plus five with anomalous nucleotide sharing. TCRdb retrieved this table from immuneACCESS and kept in-frame rearrangements only. Not all clones are present; in checked studies, unresolved V genes account for under half, and no reason is known for the remainder. V, J and clone size reflect that table, while D and trimming were determined from the DNA. Recorded for this sample are some 200,000 clones; approximately 80% of them occurred a single time. Of the sample, about 0.58% falls within the top ten clones.

Worth noting for this clone: Its antigen is currently not known. Per-nucleotide qualities are absent, and no much larger clonotype sits a single base away.

What the work shows at the level of the full study, not this receptor alone: The authors suggested that the approach could potentially be extended to other disease states and immunological phenotypes. The classifier was reported to diagnose cytomegalovirus status with high specificity and sensitivity in both the original cohort and the validation cohort. CMV serostatus was the only immune exposure information available for the cohort. Compared with the roughly 670-donor mean, donors in an Asian-associated ancestry cluster had fewer N-insertions in productive TCRs, according to a later genetic analysis. The 87-base-pair reads could not distinguish some IMGT-functional V segments, including TRBV6-2 and TRBV6-3, so those segments were excluded. A few of the identified cytomegalovirus-associated TCR beta chains were confirmed in vitro to be specific for cytomegalovirus antigens. Most TCR sequences were observed very rarely across donors, whereas some public TCRs were present in many individuals. An association between a missense DCLRE1C variant and V-gene and J-gene trimming of TCR beta chains was found in a later genetic analysis and replicated in an independent cohort. A total of 150 to 200 TCR beta chains were listed by the study as associated with cytomegalovirus. Because counts were too low, about 18 rarely observed V segments, including chromosome 9 orphons, were left out of the earlier analysis of some 640 of the donors. At a false discovery rate of 0.05, a later analysis linked around 15,000 TCR beta sequences to specific HLA alleles. In a later analysis, HLA-associated TCR beta chains were found to be more clonally expanded and to have lower generation probabilities than equally common non-associated chains. Because HLA typing was missing for some donors at each locus, association tests included only the typed subset. A group of highly shared sequence variants was considered likely to be a technical artifact of the sequencing pipeline. The cohort was sequenced for TCR beta chains only, and without alpha or paired-chain data the features that could be detected were limited. A later analysis reported that several top co-occurrence clusters appeared linked to parvovirus B19, influenza, CMV and Epstein-Barr virus. Correlated functional status among segregating V segments might reflect linkage disequilibrium, but an unknown experimental factor could not be ruled out. Presence/absence analyses assumed roughly uniform sequencing depth across donors, an assumption that may not hold. When HLA alleles, especially DR and DQ, strongly co-occurred, TCR associations were difficult to assign to individual alleles. In a later analysis, TCR association rates were found to vary across HLA loci, with the most associated TCRs seen for DRB1 alleles and the fewest for HLA-C alleles. A further reported finding was that TCR beta sequences accurately predicted the HLA-A and HLA-B alleles for most subjects in the first cohort. An earlier analysis of approximately 600 of the donors showed that most TCR beta V segments appeared in productive rearrangements either about 87% or about 30% of the time, which broadly matched IMGT annotations. According to a later analysis, most CMV-associated TCR beta chains appeared to be HLA-restricted, and the HLA associations seemed to be driven largely by CMV exposure.

This receptor was taken from a woman in her forties in good health and CMV-seronegative. Here the chain combines TRBV11-1 and TRBJ2-1; TRBD2 agrees with 15 junctional bases. Sequenced material: PBMCs. The nucleotides read TGTGCCAGCAGCTCCTCGGGACTAGCGGGGGGGCAGTTCTTC. It translates to CASSSSGLAGGQFF.